The T cell receptor (beta chain) under discussion was sequenced for a study of beta chain features in type 1 diabetes. Study-wide results and caveats: Any HLA-type effect on TCRB rearrangement remained unresolved here. Type 1 diabetes patients had fewer VDJ junction insertions and more deletions.

A few counts support this clone. Its antigen is still unknown. The whole isolated RNA underwent reverse transcription, so sequencing captured expressed TCRB transcripts. Here immunoSEQ multiplex PCR was the method, and the copy in TCRdb shows in-frame clones only, minus some. The table records about half a million clones, roughly 11% of them present only once. Germline CDR1 SNHLY, CDR2 FYNNEI. Trimming took off 2 bases at V and 6 bases at J, with 3 bases between the two ends. CDR3 length: 11 amino acids. One heparinised blood draw, averaging roughly 110 mL, came from each donor. The rearrangement joins TRBV2 to TRBJ2-3; D uncertain. The TCR originated in a young woman in good health. Material: naive CD4+ T cells from blood. The CDR3 DNA is TGTGCCAGCAGTGAACTGGATACGCAGTATTTT. This translates into CASSELDTQYF.